One and the same sample provided the 8 T cell receptor beta chains below, sequenced in a study of Graves' ophthalmopathy and Graves' hyperthyroidism. Using RNA transcripts, the TCR beta CDR3 regions were amplified. The workflow started with a first-round RT-PCR run with HTBI primers and then moved on to a second-round multiplex PCR. Each CDR3 protein gets one entry after TCRdb re-called the multiplex PCR reads with MiXCR. This table holds over 650,000 distinct CDR3 sequences, about two fifths found once. The specimen sequenced was peripheral blood. The receptors here all came from an adult man with Graves' ophthalmopathy.

Ten or more counts support this clonotype. The V gene is TRBV10-3, the J gene TRBJ2-7; 9 bases are shared with TRBD1. The CDR3 length is 15 residues. J gave up 5 bases and V 8 bases, and 13 bases lay outside the gene matches. Germline V lookup: CDR1 ENHRY, CDR2 SYGVKD. For the CDR3, the DNA is TGTGCCATCGGGGGCCGGGACAGGGACGCCCACGAGCAGTACTTC. Protein product: CAIGGRDRDAHEQYF.

This clonotype came up many times. The rearrangement joins TRBV29-1 to TRBJ2-7; D is possibly TRBD1 or TRBD2 (5 bases each). Germline CDR1 SQVTM, CDR2 ANQGSEA. CDR3 length equals 14 residues. V lost 6 bases and J lost 0, with 15 bases in between. The CDR3 region is CSVSGTESSYEQYF. The CDR3, as DNA: TGCAGCGTGTCCGGGACCGAAAGCTCCTACGAGCAGTACTTC.

This clonotype showed up many times. V gene TRBV6-6 combines with J gene TRBJ2-5; D unresolved. This CDR3 spans 15 amino acids. In germline, CDR1 is MNHNY, CDR2 SVGAGI (reference sequence). Trimming took 2 bases from V and 3 from J, leaving 13 bases between them. CDR3 sequence (DNA): TGTGCCAGCAGTTACGGCGTGGTCGCCAAAGAGACCCAGTACTTC. Translating it yields CASSYGVVAKETQYF.

This clonotype was recorded at least ten times. The genes are TRBV11-1 and TRBJ2-6, with 8 bases matching TRBD1. With V trimmed by 5 bases and J by 12 bases, 6 bases remained unmatched. Germline assignment: CDR1 SGHAT and CDR2 FQDESV (reference sequence). This CDR3 region has 13 residues. DNA of the CDR3: TGTGCCAGCAGCGCTGGACAGGGAACCGTCCTGACTTTC. Translating gives CASSAGQGTVLTF.

This clonotype was picked up many times. The J gene is TRBJ1-4, the V gene TRBV7-9, with D perhaps TRBD1 (5 bases). CDR1 and CDR2 (germline): SEHNR, FQNEAQ (reference sequence). V dropped 7 bases and J dropped 3 bases, with 24 bases sitting between them. CDR3 length: 18 residues. CDR3 protein: CASTRRDGGSAANEKLFF. Here the CDR3 DNA reads TGTGCCAGCACCCGTCGGGACGGGGGGAGCGCGGCTAATGAAAAACTGTTTTTT. Full variable domain (missing parts from reference TRBV7-9 and TRBJ1-4): DTGVSQNPRHKITKRGQNVTFRCDPISEHNRLYWYRQTLGQGPEFLTYFQNEAQLEKSRLLSDRFSAERPKGSFSTLEIQRTEQGDSAMYLCASTRRDGGSAANEKLFFGSGTQLSVL.

This clonotype has only a few counts. The chain joins TRBV6-5 to TRBJ1-5; TRBD1 aligns across 8 bases. This CDR3 has 15 amino acids. The V segment lost 6 bases and the J segment 3 bases; nucleotides outside the gene matches: 7. Per germline, CDR1 MNHEY and CDR2 SVGAGI. CDR3 DNA: TGTGCCAGCAGAACTGGACAGGGAGACAATCAGCCCCAGCATTTT. This encodes CASRTGQGDNQPQHF.

The rearrangement joins TRBV29-1 to TRBJ2-7; 8 nucleotides align to TRBD1. This CDR3 is 12 amino acids long. Germline V gene lookup returns CDR1 SQVTM and CDR2 ANQGSEA. V dropped 8 bases and J dropped 1; count of bases not matched to a gene: 4. Written as DNA, the CDR3 is TGCAGCCAACAGGGGGTGTCCTACGAGCAGTACTTC. Translating gives CSQQGVSYEQYF.

V is TRBV7-8 and J is TRBJ2-3; no firm D call. The J call may not be correct, given that the DNA end is closer to TRBJ2-1. In germline, CDR1 is SGHVS, CDR2 FQNEAQ. This CDR3 contains 12 residues. The CDR3 is CASSDSVNEQFF. CDR3 in DNA: TGTGCCAGCAGCGACTCGGTTAATGAGCAGTTCTTC.